Listed here are 3 T cell receptor beta chains from one sample, sequenced in a study of blood T cells in healthy people across ages. With a J-beta primer mix and a sample-barcoded 5' primer, a second PCR ran 7 to 11 cycles. MiXCR, run by TCRdb on the 5' RACE reads, gives a single entry per CDR3 protein. The sample contains some 890,000 distinct CDR3 sequences, almost 30% of which appear only once. A further study also used this sample, focusing on T cells of mothers and their children.

The sample consisted of blood. These receptors were taken from a woman between 35 and 50 years old in good health.

This clonotype was found many times. This chain links TRBV12-3 or TRBV12-4 with TRBJ1-1; D call uncertain. The CDR3 covers 15 residues. Trimming pared 8 bases from V and 5 bases from J, leaving 21 bases between. CDR3 DNA: TGTGCCAGCCGTTCCCGGTGGGGTGAGAGGACTGAAGCTTTCTTT. Its protein is CASRSRWGERTEAFF.

As to this clonotype: This may arise from a read error, as a much more abundant clone is one base away. The chain uses TRBV19 and TRBJ2-5, with no clear D. This CDR3 has 12 amino acids. Germline V gene sequence: CDR1 LNHDA, CDR2 SQIVND (reference sequence). V lost 4 bases to trimming and J lost 11 bases, with 14 bases between them. In nucleotides, the CDR3 is TGTGCCAGTAGTACTACAGCCTACGGGCAGTACTTC. Protein: CASSTTAYGQYF.

With respect to this clonotype: The junction does not match germline at one end; this may be a read error. CDR3 protein: CAGSDGYPGQQYF. The CDR3 DNA reads as TGTGCCGGCAGTGACGGATACCCAGGGCAGCAGTACTTC. This chain connects TRBV2 to TRBJ2-7; weak D call: TRBD1 (5 bases). In germline, CDR1 is SNHLY, CDR2 FYNNEI. The CDR3 is made up of 13 amino acids. Together with reference TRBV2 and TRBJ2-7, the CDR3 gives the full variable domain: EPEVTQTPSHQVTQMGQEVILRCVPISNHLYFYWYRQILGQKVEFLVSFYNNEISEKSEIFDDQFSVERPDGSNFTLKIRSTKLEDSAMYFCAGSDGYPGQQYFGPGTRLTVT.